This T cell receptor (beta chain) was identified during a study of naive CD8 T cells in extremely preterm neonates. V was shortened by 4 bases and J by 7 bases, with 11 bases between the two germline ends. Germline lookup yields CDR1 PRHDT and CDR2 FYEKMQ (reference sequence). The CDR3 has 14 amino acids. Cord blood came from elective full-term cesareans at about 37-41 weeks without labor or membrane rupture. Sorting kept Annexin V-negative CD3+CD8+CD45RA+CCR7+ naive T cells. Sequencing used immunoSEQ multiplex PCR; TCRdb keeps in-frame clones, though not all of them. The sample holds a few thousand clones; 95% to 98% are singletons and the top ten take 0.47%. As for this clone: The antigen is undetermined.

Points from the study as a whole: Relative to older groups, preterm infants had shorter, less trimmed CDR3s with fewer N additions. Preterm neonates had significantly lower iChao1 richness than other age groups.

V gene TRBV13 combines with J gene TRBJ1-6; weak D call: TRBD1 (6 bases). The TCR was taken from a newborn in good health. The sample taken for sequencing was naive CD8+ T cells from cord blood. Here the CDR3 DNA reads TGTGCCAGCAGCTCGACAGGACAGAATTCACCCCTCCACTTT. This sequence encodes CASSSTGQNSPLHF. The complete variable domain, with remaining parts taken from reference TRBV13 and TRBJ1-6, reads AAGVIQSPRHLIKEKRETATLKCYPIPRHDTVYWYQQGPGQDPQFLISFYEKMQSDKGSIPDRFSAQQFSDYHSELNMSSLELGDSALYFCASSSTGQNSPLHFGNGTRLTVT.